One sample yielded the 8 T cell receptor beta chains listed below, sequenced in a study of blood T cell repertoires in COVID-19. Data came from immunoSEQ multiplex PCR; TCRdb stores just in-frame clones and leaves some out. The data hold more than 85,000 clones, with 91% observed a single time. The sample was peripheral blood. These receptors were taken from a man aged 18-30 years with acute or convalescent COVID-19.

Here the CDR3 DNA reads TGTGCCAGCAGACAACGGACAGGTTTGACCGGGGAGCTGTTTTTT. Translation: CASRQRTGLTGELFF. This sequence joins TRBV7-2 and TRBJ2-2, with 7 positions matching TRBD1. This CDR3 region has 15 residues. The J segment lost 5 bases and the V segment lost 6 bases, leaving 9 bases of the junction unmatched. Germline V gene lookup returns CDR1 SGHTA and CDR2 FQGNSA.

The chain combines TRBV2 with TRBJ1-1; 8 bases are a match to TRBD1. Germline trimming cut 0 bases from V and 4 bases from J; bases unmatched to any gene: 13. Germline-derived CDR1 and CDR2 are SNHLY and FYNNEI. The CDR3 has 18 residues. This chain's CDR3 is CASSEALYAGGLSTEAFF. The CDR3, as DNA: TGTGCCAGCAGTGAAGCGCTTTACGCAGGGGGCTTGAGCACTGAAGCTTTCTTT.

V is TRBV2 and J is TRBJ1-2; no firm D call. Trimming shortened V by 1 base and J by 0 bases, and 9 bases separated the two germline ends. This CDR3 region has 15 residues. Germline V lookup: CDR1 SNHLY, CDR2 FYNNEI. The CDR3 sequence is CASSEGQVANYGYTF. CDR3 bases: TGTGCCAGCAGTGAAGGACAAGTAGCTAACTATGGCTACACCTTC. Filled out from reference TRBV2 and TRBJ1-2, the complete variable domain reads EPEVTQTPSHQVTQMGQEVILRCVPISNHLYFYWYRQILGQKVEFLVSFYNNEISEKSEIFDDQFSVERPDGSNFTLKIRSTKLEDSAMYFCASSEGQVANYGYTFGSGTRLTVV.

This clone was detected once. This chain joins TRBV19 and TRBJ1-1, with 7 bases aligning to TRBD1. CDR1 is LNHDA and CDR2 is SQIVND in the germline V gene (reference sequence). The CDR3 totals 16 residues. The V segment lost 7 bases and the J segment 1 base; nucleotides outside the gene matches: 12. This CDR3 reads CASKTGQTKTNTEAFF. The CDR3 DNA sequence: TGTGCCAGTAAAACGGGACAGACCAAGACGAACACTGAAGCTTTCTTT.

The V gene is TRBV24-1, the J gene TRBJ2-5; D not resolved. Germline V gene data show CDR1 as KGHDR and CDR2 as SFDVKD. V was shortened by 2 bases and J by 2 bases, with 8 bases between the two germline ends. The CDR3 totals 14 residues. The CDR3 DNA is TGTGCCACCAGTGATTCACCTAAACAAGAGACCCAGTACTTC. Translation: CATSDSPKQETQYF.

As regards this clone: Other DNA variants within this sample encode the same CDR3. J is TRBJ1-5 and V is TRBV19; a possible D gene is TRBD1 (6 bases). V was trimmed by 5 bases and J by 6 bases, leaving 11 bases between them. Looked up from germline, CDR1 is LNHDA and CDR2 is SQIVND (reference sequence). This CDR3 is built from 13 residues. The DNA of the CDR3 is TGTGCCAGTAGTGGGCAGGGGAGTCAGCCCCAGCATTTT. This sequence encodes CASSGQGSQPQHF.

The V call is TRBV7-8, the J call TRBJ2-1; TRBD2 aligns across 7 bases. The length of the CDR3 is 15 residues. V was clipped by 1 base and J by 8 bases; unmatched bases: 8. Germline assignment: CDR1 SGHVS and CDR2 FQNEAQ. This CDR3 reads CASSLGGDYGDEQFF. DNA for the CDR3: TGTGCCAGCAGCTTAGGCGGGGACTATGGGGATGAGCAGTTCTTC.

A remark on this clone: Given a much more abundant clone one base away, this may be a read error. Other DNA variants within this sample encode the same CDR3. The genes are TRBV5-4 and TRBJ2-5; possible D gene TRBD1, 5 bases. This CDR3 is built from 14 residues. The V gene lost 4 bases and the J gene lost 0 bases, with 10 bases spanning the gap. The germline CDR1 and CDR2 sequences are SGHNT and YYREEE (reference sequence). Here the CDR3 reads CASSPDSDQETQYF. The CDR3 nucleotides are TGTGCCAGCAGCCCAGACAGCGACCAAGAGACCCAGTACTTC.